The present T cell receptor beta chain was sequenced within a study of blood T cell repertoires in COVID-19. The germline V and J ends were trimmed by 3 bases and 7 bases, with 16 bases remaining between them. This CDR3 contains 14 residues. CDR1 GTSNPN and CDR2 SVGIG come from the germline V gene (reference sequence). Authors' analysis steps: The assay estimated nucleated cells by amplifying reference gene primers. The protocol was immunoSEQ multiplex PCR, while the TCRdb copy is restricted to in-frame clones and leaves out a portion. V and J calls plus clone size are reproduced from that table; the DNA served to infer D and trimming. Counted here are roughly 26,000 clones, around 83% occurring once; the ten biggest clones make up approximately 23%.

The clonotype was recovered from a human donor in a cohort sampled during active COVID-19. The V and J genes are TRBV30 and TRBJ1-5; possible D gene TRBD1, 5 bases. The specimen was peripheral blood. The CDR3 DNA sequence: TGTGCCTGGAGGGCGGGGGGGATCGGACAGCCCCAGCATTTT. It translates to CAWRAGGIGQPQHF.